This T cell receptor (beta chain) appears in the sequencing data of a study of beta chain features in type 1 diabetes. Broader study findings: TCRB CDR3s were moderately but significantly shorter in Type 1 diabetes patients in all four CD4+ subsets.

Trimming pared 3 bases from V and 0 bases from J, leaving 18 bases between. In germline, CDR1 is SGHDN, CDR2 FVKESK. This CDR3 spans 17 amino acids. The investigators reverse transcribed all of the isolated RNA, so they sequenced expressed TCRB transcripts. Here immunoSEQ multiplex PCR was the method, and the copy in TCRdb shows in-frame clones only, minus some. The sample contains about 170,000 clones, approximately 7.8% of which appear only once. This clone was seen a few times. What it binds is not known. A heparinised blood draw that averaged about 110 mL was obtained once from each donor. This chain joins TRBV14 and TRBJ2-7, with D maybe TRBD2 (6 bases). Sequencing was done on a sample of central memory CD4+ T cells from blood. This clonotype originated in a woman in her forties with type 1 diabetes. The CDR3 region is CASSQDKGLPSSYEQYF. The CDR3 nucleotides are TGTGCCAGCAGCCAGGATAAGGGACTTCCGAGCTCCTACGAGCAGTACTTC.